This T cell receptor (beta chain) was found in a study of early T cells in non-severe SARS-CoV-2 infection. The V segment lost 3 bases and the J segment 2 bases; nucleotides outside the gene matches: 5. The CDR3 extends over 15 amino acids. Germline CDR1 DFQATT, CDR2 SNEGSKA (reference sequence). TCRdb independently ran MiXCR on the 5' RACE reads; one entry per CDR3 protein. The sample includes under 100,000 distinct CDR3 sequences, approximately 9.9% of them seen just once. The sample consisted of whole blood. The source is an adult who was a healthcare worker with PCR-confirmed SARS-CoV-2 infection or an uninfected control (not recorded which). V and J are TRBV20-1 and TRBJ2-1, with 9 bases matching TRBD1. The CDR3 region has the DNA TGCAGTGCTAGCGGGACAGGGCTTCCCTACAATGAGCAGTTCTTC. This codes for CSASGTGLPYNEQFF.